This TCR beta chain was sequenced for a study of blood T cells in healthy people across ages. Overall study results and limits: When one million T cells were used, diversity estimates were thought to be underestimates.

The authors ran a second PCR of about 6 to 11 cycles using a sample-barcoded 5' primer and a J-beta primer mix. The template-switch adaptor was a 5' adaptor with 12 random nucleotides. It tagged each cDNA molecule. TCRdb re-analysed the 5' RACE reads in MiXCR, keeping a single row per CDR3 protein. Counted here are about 760,000 distinct CDR3 sequences, around three fifths occurring once; the ten biggest clones make up roughly 25%. Details on this clonotype: The antigen is not known.

Material for sequencing was blood. The sequence derives from a man aged 40-49 years in good health.

Here the CDR3 reads CSVAVTSYNEQFF. CDR3 nucleotide sequence: TGCAGCGTTGCGGTCACTTCCTACAATGAGCAGTTCTTC. The genes are TRBV29-1 and TRBJ2-1, with D unclear. CDR3 length: 13 residues. V was trimmed by 4 bases and J by 1 base, leaving 8 bases between them. Germline CDR1 SQVTM, CDR2 ANQGSEA.